This record covers a single T cell receptor (beta chain). This sample was included in a study of shared clonotypes between healthy human individuals. Naive CD4+ cells were CD45RA-selected; the remaining cells were memory. Generated by immunoSEQ multiplex PCR, the TCRdb table keeps only in-frame clones and is missing some. Among 600,000 to 750,000 clones, approximately 72% were seen once, and the ten largest hold approximately 2%. The source is a woman in her 30s in good health. The specimen was memory CD4+ T cells sorted from blood. Subset here: CD45RA-negative fraction.

The CDR3 is CASSLRWSSGLQYEQYF. In nucleotides, the CDR3 is TGTGCCAGCAGCTTAAGGTGGAGTAGCGGGCTTCAGTACGAGCAGTACTTC. The V call is TRBV11-2, the J call TRBJ2-7, with TRBD2 matching 7 bases. The CDR3 spans 17 residues. In germline, CDR1 is SGHAT, CDR2 FQNNGV. V shed 2 bases, J shed 4 bases, and the junction held 14 bases outside the gene matches. Complete variable domain (other parts from reference TRBV11-2 and TRBJ2-7): EAGVAQSPRYKIIEKRQSVAFWCNPISGHATLYWYQQILGQGPKLLIQFQNNGVVDDSQLPKDRFSAERLKGVDSTLKIQPAKLEDSAVYLCASSLRWSSGLQYEQYFGPGTRLTVT.